The sequence of this T cell receptor (beta chain) was determined in a study of blood T cell repertoires in COVID-19. The study drew participants aged roughly 18 to 95 years from around 24 US areas. The CDR3 is 15 residues long. V was clipped by 4 bases and J by 5 bases; unmatched bases: 6. Germline assignment: CDR1 ENHRY and CDR2 SYGVKD. Sequenced by immunoSEQ multiplex PCR; TCRdb stores in-frame clones only, minus some. The sample yields roughly 360,000 clones, more than 70% seen once. The chain is built from TRBV10-3 and TRBJ1-2; 11 nucleotides align to TRBD1. The sample taken for sequencing was PBMCs or T cells enriched from blood (not recorded which). The sequence was obtained from a man in his thirties or forties who had recovered from COVID-19. CDR3 region: CAISGQGQGEYGYTF. For the CDR3, the DNA is TGTGCCATCAGTGGGCAGGGACAGGGGGAGTATGGCTACACCTTC.